This record looks at one T cell receptor beta chain sequence and its context. This record comes from a study of shared T cell receptors in the human thymus. The assay was immunoSEQ multiplex PCR, and TCRdb's table has in-frame clones only and misses some. The sample lists hundreds of thousands of clones; more than 70% were seen once. The germline gives CDR1 SGHVS, CDR2 FQNEAQ. This CDR3 contains 13 residues. Trimming took 2 bases from V and 7 from J, leaving 11 bases between them. The sample also formed part of further work on human thymus T cells. That publication notes: Donors were healthy Finnish babies undergoing corrective operations for congenital heart defects.

The V call is TRBV7-8, the J call TRBJ1-2; possible D gene TRBD1, 5 bases. This clonotype originated in a boy younger than two with a congenital heart defect. The source material was thymocytes. DNA of the CDR3: TGTGCCAGCAGCTTACCTGGGGCATTTGGCTACACCTTC. Its protein product is CASSLPGAFGYTF.